These 3 T cell receptor beta chains originate from one sample sequenced in a study of T cells in Graves' hyperthyroidism and ophthalmopathy (dated by TCRdb to the late 2010s). Library prep was done by multiplex PCR. TCRdb shows the sequencer as Illumina HiSeq 2000. The TCR beta CDR3 regions were amplified from RNA transcripts. The TCR CDR3 was subjected to a first round of RT-PCR using the HTBI primer set and the Qiagen OneStep RT-PCR kit. In TCRdb, the public reads were trimmed at Q25 with fastp and aligned with MiXCR, with productive beta chains retained. Rows are combined by CDR3 protein, so each entry shows the most common genes and DNA. This sample has roughly 520,000 distinct CDR3 sequences in its table, and around a quarter of those were observed once. 11% of the sample lies in the top ten. The sequenced sample consisted of blood. These receptors were taken from a woman aged 30 to 39 with Graves' ophthalmopathy.

CDR3 nucleotide sequence: TGTGCCAGCAGTTTTCCAGGAGGCCTGTGGGAGCAGTACTTC. Translating gives CASSFPGGLWEQYF. J is TRBJ2-7 and V is TRBV12-3 or TRBV12-4; weak D call: TRBD2 (5 bases). The CDR3 totals 14 residues. V shed 3 bases and J shed 7 bases, with 16 bases lying between them.

This clonotype showed up many times. The J gene is TRBJ1-3, the V gene TRBV12-3 or TRBV12-4, with a weak D call TRBD1 (6 bases). V was clipped by 4 bases and J by 2 bases, with 12 bases between them. This CDR3 comprises 15 residues. The CDR3 bases are TGTGCCAGCAGTTCAGGGGCCATGACTGGAAACACCATATATTTT. It is translated as CASSSGAMTGNTIYF.

This clonotype has a count of ten or more. This rearrangement joins TRBV5-6 to TRBJ1-2, with D possibly TRBD1 on 6 matching bases. Per the germline V gene, CDR1 is SGHDT and CDR2 is YYEEEE. The V end was cut by 4 bases, the J end by 5 bases, with 12 bases between. This CDR3 region has 13 residues. CDR3 nucleotide sequence: TGTGCCAGCAGCCCCCGGGACATATATGGCTACACCTTC. Its protein is CASSPRDIYGYTF.